This T cell receptor beta chain came from a study of cytomegalovirus exposure and HLA in healthy donors. A multiplex PCR was run with 60 Vbeta primers and 13 Jbeta primers. Per the authors' pipeline: An analysis that came later counted 73 million or so unique TCR beta chains, approximately 10 million shared. Generated by immunoSEQ multiplex PCR, the TCRdb table keeps only in-frame clones and is missing some. The V and J calls and the clone size are those of that table, but D and trimming were determined from the DNA. The table has about 110,000 clones, roughly 80% seen once. The study, taken as a whole, reports: The records held CMV serostatus as the only immune exposure information. The authors considered a cluster of highly shared sequence variants likely to be a sequencing artifact. In an earlier analysis, about 87% or about 30%: the productive usage of most TCR beta V segments.

This clone was detected only a few times. Its antigen is undetermined. Germline-derived CDR1 and CDR2 are SNHLY and FYNNEI. V was cut by 6 bases and J by 0 bases, with 11 bases left in between. This CDR3 comprises 14 residues. The V gene is TRBV2, the J gene TRBJ1-2; D may be TRBD1 (6 bases). Material for sequencing was PBMCs. This clonotype was obtained from a woman aged 25 to 45 in good health and CMV-seronegative. In DNA form, the CDR3 reads TGTGCCAGCAGCCGGACAGTGACTAACTATGGCTACACCTTC. It is translated as CASSRTVTNYGYTF. The whole variable domain, remainder taken from reference TRBV2 and TRBJ1-2, is EPEVTQTPSHQVTQMGQEVILRCVPISNHLYFYWYRQILGQKVEFLVSFYNNEISEKSEIFDDQFSVERPDGSNFTLKIRSTKLEDSAMYFCASSRTVTNYGYTFGSGTRLTVV.